Sequencing of this T cell receptor (beta chain) was carried out in a study of blood T cell repertoires in COVID-19. Study as a whole: Acute and convalescent COVID-19 samples came from the United States, Italy and Spain. PBMCs, B-cell-depleted T cells, or T cells provided the cDNA or gDNA that made up the material.

Source study methods: Amplification from reference gene primers served as the basis for estimated nucleated cell counts. TCRdb's table, derived via immunoSEQ multiplex PCR, lists solely in-frame clones and lacks some. That table is the source of V, J and clone size, and D and trimming were worked out from the DNA. The sample has about 150,000 clones, approximately 89% seen once. Germline V CDR1 and CDR2: MGHRA, YSYEKL. The ends lost 3 bases at V and 3 bases at J; junction bases unmatched: 7. The CDR3 runs to 15 residues. The V gene is TRBV4-1, the J gene TRBJ2-5; the match to TRBD1 covers 7 bases. What was sequenced was peripheral blood. The source is a man aged 60 to 75 with active or convalescent COVID-19. This CDR3 is CASSQTGYLEETQYF. CDR3 nucleotide sequence: TGCGCCAGCAGCCAGACAGGGTATTTAGAAGAGACCCAGTACTTC.